This TCR beta chain derives from a study of blood T cell repertoires in COVID-19. Study background: Sample material is recorded as cDNA or gDNA derived from T cells, B-cell-depleted T cells, or PBMCs.

Authors' processing steps: The authors estimated nucleated cell counts from reference gene primer amplification. Measured with immunoSEQ multiplex PCR; TCRdb has only the in-frame clones, and not every one. V and J calls and clone size are copied from that table; D and trimming were computed from the DNA. The sample shows some 230,000 clones, about 80% of them seen only once. The ends lost 4 bases at V and 10 bases at J; junction bases unmatched: 8. This CDR3 comprises 15 residues. CDR1 KGHSH and CDR2 LQKENI come from the germline V gene. The sequence was collected from a woman aged 55-69 years with acute or convalescent COVID-19. The sequenced sample consisted of peripheral blood. This chain uses TRBV18 with TRBJ1-6; the match to TRBD1 covers 9 bases. The CDR3 DNA sequence: TGTGCCAGCTCACGGGGGGGACAGGGTAACTCACCCCTCCACTTT. Translated, it gives CASSRGGQGNSPLHF.